The next 17 T cell receptor beta chains were all read from a single sample in a study of T cells in Graves' hyperthyroidism and ophthalmopathy. Amplification of TCR beta CDR3 regions was performed using RNA transcripts as template. In the first-round RT-PCR of the TCR CDR3, the HTBI primer set was used. From the multiplex PCR reads, TCRdb called clonotypes with MiXCR, one entry per CDR3 protein. The table includes hundreds of thousands of distinct CDR3 sequences, 35% to 40% detected once. Sample: blood. These receptors were taken from a man aged 18 to 29 with Graves' hyperthyroidism.

The V call is TRBV25-1, the J call TRBJ1-2, with 9 bases matching TRBD1. There are 13 residues in the CDR3. The V gene's germline CDR1 is MGHDK and CDR2 SYGVNS. With V trimmed by 3 bases and J by 8 bases, 4 bases remained unmatched. In DNA form, the CDR3 reads TGTGCCAGCAGTGACCGGACAGGGGAGGGCTACACCTTC. Protein product: CASSDRTGEGYTF.

The chain carries TRBV7-9 and TRBJ1-1; TRBD1 might be the D (6 bases). V was clipped by 2 bases and J by 1 base, with 11 bases between them. The CDR3 contains 15 residues. CDR1 is SEHNR and CDR2 is FQNEAQ in the germline V gene (reference sequence). The CDR3 DNA is TGTGCCAGCAGCTTAAGTCCGGGGGCGAACACTGAAGCTTTCTTT. This codes for CASSLSPGANTEAFF.

CDR3 region: CASRSLNEQYF. CDR3 sequence (DNA): TGTGCCAGCAGGTCTTTAAACGAGCAGTACTTC. The V and J genes are TRBV2 and TRBJ2-7, with D unclear. The CDR3 consists of 11 residues. The germline V gene has CDR1 SNHLY and CDR2 FYNNEI. Trimming removed 6 bases at V and 5 bases at J, with 8 bases between.

This clonotype was detected ten times or more. The chain recombines TRBV29-1 with TRBJ2-7; D unclear. The CDR3 loop spans 12 amino acids. V was shortened by 7 bases and J by 1 base, with 11 bases between the two germline ends. Germline V gene sequence: CDR1 SQVTM, CDR2 ANQGSEA. CDR3: CSALDGSYEQYF. Written as DNA, the CDR3 is TGCAGCGCCCTTGACGGTTCCTACGAGCAGTACTTC.

The rearrangement links TRBV7-2 to TRBJ1-2; D remains unclear. The germline V gene encodes CDR1 SGHTA and CDR2 FQGNSA. This CDR3 contains 16 residues. V dropped 5 bases and J dropped 4 bases, with 20 bases sitting between them. CDR3 nucleotides: TGTGCCAGCAGCCCCTGGGCGCACGGGGTTCTCTATGGCTACACCTTC. Its translation: CASSPWAHGVLYGYTF.

This clonotype was seen more than once but under ten times. The CDR3 nucleotides read TGTGCCAGCAGCCCTCACCCGACAGCGGAAGCTTTCTTT. Amino acid sequence: CASSPHPTAEAFF. V usage is TRBV12-3 or TRBV12-4 and J usage is TRBJ1-1, with a weak D call TRBD1 (5 bases). The ends were cut back, 6 bases at V and 8 bases at J, with 16 bases in the middle. The CDR3 sequence is 13 residues long.

This sequence joins TRBV12-3 or TRBV12-4 and TRBJ1-4, with 7 bases matching TRBD1. This CDR3 has 16 residues. The J segment lost 4 bases and the V segment lost 2 bases, leaving 7 bases of the junction unmatched. In DNA, the CDR3 is TGTGCCAGCAGTTTACTCGGGACAGCGGGTAATGAAAAACTGTTTTTT. Amino acid sequence: CASSLLGTAGNEKLFF.

This clonotype was recorded many times. The rearrangement links TRBV29-1 to TRBJ1-2; D perhaps matches TRBD1 (6 bases). Germline CDR1 is SQVTM and CDR2 is ANQGSEA. V dropped 0 bases and J dropped 7 bases, with 6 bases sitting between them. The CDR3 spans 11 residues. The CDR3 is CSVEEGAGYTF. The CDR3 DNA is TGCAGCGTTGAAGAGGGGGCTGGCTACACCTTC.

The V gene is TRBV25-1, the J gene TRBJ1-1, with D possibly TRBD1 on 5 matching bases. Germline lookup yields CDR1 MGHDK and CDR2 SYGVNS. The CDR3 loop spans 17 amino acids. V gave up 5 bases and J gave up 0 bases, with 19 bases separating them. In DNA, the CDR3 is TGTGCCAGCAGTATCCGGGACCCTGTTAGGGTGAACACTGAAGCTTTCTTT. This encodes CASSIRDPVRVNTEAFF.

As to this clonotype: Lacking the conserved final phenylalanine or tryptophan, this CDR3 likely reflects a read error. This chain uses TRBV9 with TRBJ2-5, with 7 nucleotides matching TRBD2. The trim removed 2 bases at V and 3 bases at J, leaving 4 bases unmatched. This CDR3 spans 14 amino acids. In germline, CDR1 is SGDLS, CDR2 YYNGEE. For the CDR3, the DNA is TGTGCCAGCAGCGTCGCTAGCGGAAAAGAGACCCAGTACCTC. Protein sequence: CASSVASGKETQYL.

This clonotype appeared many times. The chain couples TRBV5-1 to TRBJ1-2; TRBD1 might be the D (5 bases). V lost 4 bases and J lost 5, with 15 bases in between. This CDR3 is 14 amino acids long. CDR1 SGHRS and CDR2 YFSETQ come from the germline V gene. The CDR3 DNA is TGCGCCAGCAGCATCGGTCGACAGTCTTATGGCTACACCTTC. As protein: CASSIGRQSYGYTF.

This clonotype appeared many times. At one end the junction does not follow the germline gene, possibly because of a read error. V usage is TRBV5-1 and J usage is TRBJ2-5; no clear D. The V gene's germline CDR1 is SGHRS and CDR2 YFSETQ. The CDR3 is 13 residues long. This CDR3 reads CASSSGPEETQYF. The CDR3 region has the DNA TGTGCCAGCAGCTCAGGACCAGAAGAGACCCAGTACTTC.

This clonotype was picked up a small number of times. The rearrangement uses TRBV7-8 and TRBJ1-5; D remains unclear. V was trimmed by 6 bases and J by 4 bases, leaving 16 bases between them. This CDR3 spans 15 amino acids. Germline loops: CDR1 SGHVS, CDR2 FQNEAQ. DNA of the CDR3: TGTGCCAGCAGTTTCCTTTACAAAGGGAATCAGCCCCAGCATTTT. Residues: CASSFLYKGNQPQHF.

This clonotype was counted at least ten times. V and J are TRBV29-1 and TRBJ1-5; D remains unclear. Germline CDR1 reads SQVTM; CDR2 reads ANQGSEA. The CDR3 loop spans 13 amino acids. V lost 5 bases, J lost 1 base, and 9 bases lay in between. CDR3 region: CSVRDRSNQPQHF. CDR3 nucleotide sequence: TGCAGCGTTCGAGATCGAAGCAATCAGCCCCAGCATTTT.

The V call is TRBV7-9, the J call TRBJ1-1; D is undetermined. The CDR3 runs to 14 residues. Germline lookup yields CDR1 SEHNR and CDR2 FQNEAQ (reference sequence). Deletions cut 4 bases from V and 4 bases from J, with 13 bases between. Here the CDR3 reads CASSSPQTGTEAFF. The CDR3 DNA follows: TGTGCCAGCAGCTCCCCACAGACGGGCACTGAAGCTTTCTTT.

This chain joins TRBV7-9 and TRBJ2-5; the D is unclear. The ends were cut back, 5 bases at V and 5 bases at J, with 18 bases in the middle. This CDR3 has 15 amino acids. Germline CDR1 and CDR2: SEHNR and FQNEAQ (reference sequence). CDR3 sequence: CASSTSNAMGETQYF. The CDR3 nucleotides read TGTGCCAGCAGCACTTCTAACGCCATGGGGGAGACCCAGTACTTC.

This clonotype appeared once. A much larger clone lies one base from this, so it may be a read error. The chain joins TRBV7-2 to TRBJ2-6; D remains unclear. Germline CDR1 SGHTA, CDR2 FQGNSA. The length of the CDR3 is 15 residues. Trimming cost V 5 bases and J 3 bases, with 11 bases left between them. CDR3 in amino acids: CASSQISFGANVLTF. CDR3 DNA: TGTGCCAGCAGCCAGATATCGTTTGGGGCCAACGTCCTGACTTTC. Full variable domain (rest looked up from reference TRBV7-2 and TRBJ2-6): GAGVSQSPSNKVTEKGKDVELRCDPISGHTALYWYRQSLGQGLEFLIYFQGNSAPDKSGLPSDRFSAERTGGSVSTLTIQRTQQEDSAVYLCASSQISFGANVLTFGAGSRLTVL.